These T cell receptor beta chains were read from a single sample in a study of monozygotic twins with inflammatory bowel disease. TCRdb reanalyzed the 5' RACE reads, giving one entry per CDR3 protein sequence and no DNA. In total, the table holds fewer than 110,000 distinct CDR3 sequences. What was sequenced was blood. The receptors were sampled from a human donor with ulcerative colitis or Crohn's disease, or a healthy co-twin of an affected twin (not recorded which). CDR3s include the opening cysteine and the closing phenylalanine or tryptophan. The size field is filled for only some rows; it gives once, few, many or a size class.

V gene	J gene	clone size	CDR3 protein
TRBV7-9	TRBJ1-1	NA	CASSLVGNTEAFF
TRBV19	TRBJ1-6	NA	CASTPRGPRGNSPLHF
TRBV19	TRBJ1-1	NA	CASSIFPGPNTEAFF
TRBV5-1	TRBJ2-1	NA	CASSLTSGVNEQFF
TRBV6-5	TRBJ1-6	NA	CASSYSWRPYNSPLHF
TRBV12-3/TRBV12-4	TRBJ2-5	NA	CASSLQGRQETQYF
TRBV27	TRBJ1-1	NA	CASSLLGTGRRNTEAFF
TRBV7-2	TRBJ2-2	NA	CASSATGAGAGELFF
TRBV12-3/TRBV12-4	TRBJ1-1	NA	CASSQGDRGRVTEAFF
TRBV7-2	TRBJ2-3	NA	CASSTTGGGDTQYF
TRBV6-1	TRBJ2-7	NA	CASSGTGTASYEQYF
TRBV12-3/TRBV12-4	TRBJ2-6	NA	CASSLRPLVQNSGANVLTF
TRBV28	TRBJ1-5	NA	CASSSQGTFQPQHF
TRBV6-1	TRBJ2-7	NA	CASSNQGRYEQYF
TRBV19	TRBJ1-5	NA	CASSGPGTVNQPQHF
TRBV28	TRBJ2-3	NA	CASSPIAGGGTDTQYF
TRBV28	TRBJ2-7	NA	CASSPSGSGSYEQYF
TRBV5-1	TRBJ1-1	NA	CASSLDQMNTEAFF
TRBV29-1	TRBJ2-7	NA	CSGKGADSYEQYF
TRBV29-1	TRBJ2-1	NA	CSVGTGAWDYNEQFF
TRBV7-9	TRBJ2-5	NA	CASSLNGGETQYF
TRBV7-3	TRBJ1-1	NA	CASSAGDRRANTEAFF
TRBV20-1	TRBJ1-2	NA	CRGTIPGRRDYGYTF
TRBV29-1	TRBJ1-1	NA	CSVAAQGSEAFF
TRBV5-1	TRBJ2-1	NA	CASSLDGQGKNNEQFF
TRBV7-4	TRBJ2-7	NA	CASSLSPGRVLYEQYF
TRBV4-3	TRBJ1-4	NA	CASSQGGLNEKLFF
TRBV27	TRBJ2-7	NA	CASGLASYEQYF
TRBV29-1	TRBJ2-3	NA	CSVREGPGPTDTQYF
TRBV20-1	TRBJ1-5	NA	CSARSGRGSNQPQHF
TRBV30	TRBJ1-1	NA	CAWSGQPGTEAFF
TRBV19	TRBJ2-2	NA	CASSRSQGNTGELFF
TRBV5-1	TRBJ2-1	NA	CASSLEGSSFNEQFF
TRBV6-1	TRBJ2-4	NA	CASSPLGAKNMQYF
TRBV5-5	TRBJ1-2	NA	CASRWLTGDGYTF
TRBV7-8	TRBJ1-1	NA	CASSLAIDQSGGLTNTEAFF
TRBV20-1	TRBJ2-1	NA	CSRRDRGINEQFF
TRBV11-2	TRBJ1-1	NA	CASSLEREGIGTEAFF
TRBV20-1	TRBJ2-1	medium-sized	CSARDPRLAGAEQFF
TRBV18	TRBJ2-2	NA	CASSPPTGAESTGELFF
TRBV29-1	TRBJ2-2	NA	CSAGQTVGELFF
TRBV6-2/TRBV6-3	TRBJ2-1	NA	CASSWGHPNEQFF
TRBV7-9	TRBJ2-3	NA	CASALAGNVDTQYF
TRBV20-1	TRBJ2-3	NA	CSAGGTNWLGTQYF
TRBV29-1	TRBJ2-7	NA	CSVDDGTSYEQYF
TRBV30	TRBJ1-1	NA	CAWSIGQGSTEAFF
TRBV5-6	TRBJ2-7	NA	CASTGQLLGDGRVYEQYF
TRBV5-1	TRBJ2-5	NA	CASSLALQDKETQYF
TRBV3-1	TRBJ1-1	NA	CASSQRDRRDTEAFF